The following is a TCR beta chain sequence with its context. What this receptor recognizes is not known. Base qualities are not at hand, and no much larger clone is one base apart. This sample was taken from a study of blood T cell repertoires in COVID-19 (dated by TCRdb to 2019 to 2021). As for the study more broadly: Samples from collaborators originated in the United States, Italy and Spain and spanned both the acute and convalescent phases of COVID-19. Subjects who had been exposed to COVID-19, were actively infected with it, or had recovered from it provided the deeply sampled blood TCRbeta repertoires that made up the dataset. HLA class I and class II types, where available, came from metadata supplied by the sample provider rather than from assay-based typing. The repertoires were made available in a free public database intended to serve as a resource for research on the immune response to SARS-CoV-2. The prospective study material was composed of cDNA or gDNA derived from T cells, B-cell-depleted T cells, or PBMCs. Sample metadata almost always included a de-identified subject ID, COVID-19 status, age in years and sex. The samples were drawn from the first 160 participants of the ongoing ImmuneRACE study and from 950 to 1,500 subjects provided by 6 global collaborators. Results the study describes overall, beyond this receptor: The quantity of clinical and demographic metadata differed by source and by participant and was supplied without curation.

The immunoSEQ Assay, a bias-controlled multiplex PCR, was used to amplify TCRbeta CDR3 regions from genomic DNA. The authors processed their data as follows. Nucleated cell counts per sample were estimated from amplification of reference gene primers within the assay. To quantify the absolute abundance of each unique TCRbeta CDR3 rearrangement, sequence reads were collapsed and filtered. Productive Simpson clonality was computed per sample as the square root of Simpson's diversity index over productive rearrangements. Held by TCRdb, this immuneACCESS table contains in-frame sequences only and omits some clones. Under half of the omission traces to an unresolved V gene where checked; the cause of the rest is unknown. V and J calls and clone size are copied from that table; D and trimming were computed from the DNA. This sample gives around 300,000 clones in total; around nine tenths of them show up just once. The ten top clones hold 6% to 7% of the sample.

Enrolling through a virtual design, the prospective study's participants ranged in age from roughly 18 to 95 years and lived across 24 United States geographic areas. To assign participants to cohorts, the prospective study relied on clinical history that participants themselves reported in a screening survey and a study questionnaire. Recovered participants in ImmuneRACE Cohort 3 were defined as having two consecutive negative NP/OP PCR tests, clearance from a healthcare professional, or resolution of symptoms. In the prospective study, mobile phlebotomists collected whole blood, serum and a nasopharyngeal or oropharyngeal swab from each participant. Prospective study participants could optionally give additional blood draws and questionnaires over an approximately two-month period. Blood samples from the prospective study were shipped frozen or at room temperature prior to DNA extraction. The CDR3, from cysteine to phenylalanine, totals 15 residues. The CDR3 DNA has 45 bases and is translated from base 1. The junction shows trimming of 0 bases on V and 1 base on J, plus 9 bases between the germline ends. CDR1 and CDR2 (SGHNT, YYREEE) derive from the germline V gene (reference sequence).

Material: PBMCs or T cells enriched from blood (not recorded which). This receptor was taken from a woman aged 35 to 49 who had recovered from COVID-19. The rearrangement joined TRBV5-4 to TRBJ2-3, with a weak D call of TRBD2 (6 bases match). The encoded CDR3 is CASSLDKRGTDTQYF. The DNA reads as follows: TGTGCCAGCAGCTTGGATAAGCGGGGCACAGATACGCAGTATTTT. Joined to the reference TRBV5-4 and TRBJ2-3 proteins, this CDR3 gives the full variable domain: ETGVTQSPTHLIKTRGQQVTLRCSSQSGHNTVSWYQQALGQGPQFIFQYYREEENGRGNFPPRFSGLQFPNYSSELNVNALELDDSALYLCASSLDKRGTDTQYFGPGTRLTVL.